Shown below are 23 T cell receptor beta chains from a single sample sequenced in a study of beta chain features in type 1 diabetes. Expressed TCRB transcripts were sequenced because the isolated RNA had all been reverse transcribed beforehand. Produced via immunoSEQ multiplex PCR; TCRdb's table is partial and in-frame only. Of 130,000 or so clones in the sample, about 9.1% were seen once. Sequencing was done on a sample of central memory CD4+ T cells from blood. The receptor set was obtained from a woman aged 40 to 49 in good health.

The V and J genes are TRBV10-2 and TRBJ2-5; 8 nucleotides line up with TRBD2. V lost 5 bases to trimming and J lost 10 bases; unmatched junction nucleotides: 6. CDR3 length: 12 residues. Per germline, CDR1 WSHSY and CDR2 SAAADI. The CDR3 protein is CASSSGAGDQYF. CDR3 DNA: TGCGCCAGCAGTTCGGGAGCGGGGGACCAGTACTTC.

V and J are TRBV7-9 and TRBJ2-3; TRBD1 agrees at 7 bases. Trimming took 4 bases from V and 2 from J; bases not matched to a gene: 6. The germline gives CDR1 SEHNR, CDR2 FQNEAQ (reference sequence). The CDR3 has 15 residues. CDR3: CASSSGQRATDTQYF. The CDR3 DNA is TGTGCCAGCAGCTCGGGACAGAGGGCCACAGATACGCAGTATTTT.

This clone has only a few counts. CDR3 loop: CASSLSGTDTQYF. The DNA of the CDR3 is TGTGCCAGCAGCTTGTCGGGGACAGATACGCAGTATTTT. The chain uses TRBV5-4 and TRBJ2-3, with D tentatively TRBD2 (5 bases). V was shortened by 1 base and J by 3 bases, with 6 bases between the two germline ends. This CDR3 is 13 amino acids long. Germline CDR1 reads SGHNT; CDR2 reads YYREEE (reference sequence). The full variable domain, with the rest looked up from reference TRBV5-4 and TRBJ2-3, is ETGVTQSPTHLIKTRGQQVTLRCSSQSGHNTVSWYQQALGQGPQFIFQYYREEENGRGNFPPRFSGLQFPNYSSELNVNALELDDSALYLCASSLSGTDTQYFGPGTRLTVL.

CDR3 DNA: TGTGCCAGCAGCTTAGATTTTGGTAGACAGGACCTCTCCTACGAGCAGTACTTC. Translating gives CASSLDFGRQDLSYEQYF. This chain joins TRBV7-9 and TRBJ2-7; possible D gene TRBD1, 6 bases. Trimming shortened V by 1 base and J by 0 bases, and 19 bases separated the two germline ends. Looked up from germline, CDR1 is SEHNR and CDR2 is FQNEAQ (reference sequence). The CDR3 runs 18 residues.

This clone was seen more than once but under ten times. The J gene is TRBJ2-1, the V gene TRBV18; no clear D. Germline loops: CDR1 KGHSH, CDR2 LQKENI. The V and J ends lost 8 bases and 2 bases respectively, with 13 bases between them. The CDR3 sequence is 14 residues long. CDR3 sequence reads: CASRRSTAYNEQFF. DNA of the CDR3: TGTGCCAGCCGTCGTAGTACCGCCTACAATGAGCAGTTCTTC. The entire variable domain, with the rest obtained from reference TRBV18 and TRBJ2-1, is as follows: NAGVMQNPRHLVRRRGQEARLRCSPMKGHSHVYWYRQLPEEGLKFMVYLQKENIIDESGMPKERFSAEFPKEGPSILRIQQVVRGDSAAYFCASRRSTAYNEQFFGPGTRLTVL.

This clone was counted a few times. J is TRBJ1-5 and V is TRBV28, with D uncertain. Deletions cut 3 bases from V and 7 bases from J, with 7 bases between. Germline values: CDR1 MDHEN, CDR2 SYDVKM. The CDR3 totals 12 residues. CDR3 nucleotide sequence: TGTGCCAGCAGTTTGGTGAGACAGCCCCAGCATTTT. It encodes CASSLVRQPQHF.

The genes are TRBV13 and TRBJ2-4; D might be TRBD1 (6 bases). Germline V gene lookup returns CDR1 PRHDT and CDR2 FYEKMQ (reference sequence). V lost 3 bases and J 8 bases, leaving 14 bases between the germline ends. The CDR3 extends over 14 amino acids. The CDR3 region is CASSLAGVRDIQYF. In DNA form, the CDR3 reads TGTGCCAGCAGCTTGGCAGGGGTCCGGGACATTCAGTACTTC.

This clone has more than one count but fewer than ten. This chain joins TRBV5-6 and TRBJ2-3; D possibly corresponds to TRBD2 (5 bases). V lost 4 bases to trimming and J lost 2 bases, with 14 bases between them. Germline V gene data show CDR1 as SGHDT and CDR2 as YYEEEE. There are 15 residues in the CDR3. The CDR3 region is CASSRETTYTDTQYF. The CDR3 nucleotides read TGTGCCAGCAGCCGAGAGACTACCTACACAGATACGCAGTATTTT.

This clone was detected a few times. The chain is built from TRBV2 and TRBJ2-7, with 7 bases lining up with TRBD1. Germline trimming cut 0 bases from V and 2 bases from J; bases unmatched to any gene: 4. Looked up from germline, CDR1 is SNHLY and CDR2 is FYNNEI. The CDR3 is 15 amino acids. CDR3 sequence reads: CASSEATTGPYEQYF. The DNA of the CDR3 is TGTGCCAGCAGTGAAGCTACGACAGGGCCCTACGAGCAGTACTTC.

This clone was counted between two and nine times. The chain employs TRBV2 and TRBJ1-1; TRBD1 matches at 8 bases. Germline-derived CDR1 and CDR2 are SNHLY and FYNNEI. Trimming took 6 bases from V and 4 from J; bases not matched to a gene: 7. This CDR3 has 14 residues. CDR3 loop: CASRDRVVATEAFF. DNA of the CDR3: TGTGCCAGCAGGGACAGGGTAGTCGCCACTGAAGCTTTCTTT.

The chain couples TRBV19 to TRBJ2-3, with 7 bases aligning to TRBD1. Trimming cost V 4 bases and J 4 bases; bases outside gene matches: 8. CDR1 is LNHDA, CDR2 SQIVND, per germline (reference sequence). This CDR3 contains 15 residues. The CDR3 DNA sequence: TGTGCCAGTAGTAGCCGACAGGGTAACGCAGATACGCAGTATTTT. This codes for CASSSRQGNADTQYF.

This clone was observed a handful of times. The chain carries TRBV5-1 and TRBJ1-5; TRBD1 agrees at 10 bases. Germline CDR1 is SGHRS and CDR2 is YFSETQ. CDR3 length: 15 amino acids. V trimming: 5 bases; J trimming: 2 bases; junction bases outside the gene matches: 4. CDR3 amino acids: CASRVGTGGNQPQHF. The CDR3 DNA is TGCGCCAGCAGGGTGGGGACAGGGGGCAATCAGCCCCAGCATTTT.

This clone was detected a few times. The rearrangement joins TRBV5-4 to TRBJ1-2; 7 nucleotides match TRBD1. Germline values: CDR1 SGHNT, CDR2 YYREEE (reference sequence). CDR3 size: 14 residues. Unmatched junction bases numbered 4, after V lost 3 bases and J lost 2 bases. The CDR3 region has the DNA TGTGCCAGCAGCTCCCAACAGGGGAACTATGGCTACACCTTC. The encoded protein is CASSSQQGNYGYTF.

The chain employs TRBV23-1 and TRBJ2-1, with 13 bases fitting TRBD2. TRBV23-1 is given ORF status, its function remaining uncertain. The junction had 7 bases not matched to a gene; V was cut back by 2 bases and J by 0 bases. This CDR3 region has 19 residues. The CDR3 sequence is CASSQRTSGGFSSYNEQFF. The CDR3 DNA sequence: TGCGCCAGCAGTCAAAGGACTAGCGGGGGCTTTAGCTCCTACAATGAGCAGTTCTTC.

This clone has more than one count but fewer than ten. The chain carries TRBV14 and TRBJ2-3; 9 bases agree with TRBD1. CDR1 and CDR2 from the germline V gene are SGHDN and FVKESK. This CDR3 is built from 14 residues. V trimming: 3 bases; J trimming: 6 bases; junction bases outside the gene matches: 4. CDR3 residues: CASSQGTGLDTQYF. CDR3 bases: TGTGCCAGCAGCCAGGGGACAGGGTTGGATACGCAGTATTTT.

The chain is built from TRBV21-1 and TRBJ2-7; TRBD1 is the table's D call and was not checked against the DNA. TRBV21-1 is tagged as a pseudogene. The CDR3 spans 14 residues. The CDR3 protein is CATPGQGPSYEQYF. Here the CDR3 DNA reads TGTGCCACCCCCGGACAGGGTCCCTCCTACGAGCAGTACTTC.

This clone was seen a handful of times. V is TRBV7-2 and J is TRBJ2-5, with D perhaps matching TRBD1 (7 bases). Trimming pared 1 base from V and 6 bases from J, leaving 18 bases between. The CDR3 extends over 16 amino acids. Germline values: CDR1 SGHTA, CDR2 FQGNSA. CDR3 nucleotides: TGTGCCAGCAGCTTAGATCCAGGGCAGGGGGGACAGACCCAGTACTTC. Translating gives CASSLDPGQGGQTQYF.

This clone was picked up a small number of times. The chain is built from TRBV6-6 and TRBJ1-6; the match to TRBD1 covers 9 bases. V gave up 6 bases and J gave up 8 bases; unmatched junction bases: 5. The CDR3 is 14 residues long. Per germline, CDR1 MNHNY and CDR2 SVGAGI (reference sequence). This chain's CDR3 is CASSRGQGDSPLHF. The CDR3, as DNA: TGTGCCAGCAGCCGGGGACAGGGAGATTCACCCCTCCACTTT.

The V and J genes are TRBV18 and TRBJ1-5; 8 nucleotides align to TRBD1. This CDR3 region has 14 residues. Germline V gene sequence: CDR1 KGHSH, CDR2 LQKENI. The J segment lost 2 bases and the V segment lost 6 bases, leaving 3 bases of the junction unmatched. The chain's CDR3 is CASSGGQGNQPQHF. The CDR3 nucleotides are TGTGCCAGCTCGGGGGGACAGGGCAATCAGCCCCAGCATTTT.

The CDR3 coding sequence is TGTGCCACCAGCAGACCCTCAGGGGGTATTTTGGACACTGAAGCTTTCTTT. It encodes CATSRPSGGILDTEAFF. The genes are TRBV15 and TRBJ1-1; 7 bases agree with TRBD1. Germline-derived CDR1 and CDR2 are LNHNV and YYDKDF (reference sequence). The ends lost 2 bases at V and 3 bases at J; junction bases unmatched: 12. CDR3 size: 17 residues.

This clone appeared a few times. The chain employs TRBV4-3 and TRBJ1-4; 11 nucleotides match TRBD1. J was trimmed by 7 bases and V by 0 bases; bases with no gene match: 4. CDR3 length equals 16 residues. Germline V gene sequence: CDR1 LGHNA, CDR2 YSLEER. In DNA form, the CDR3 reads TGCGCCAGCAGCCAAGATAGGGGACAGGGGGTTGAAAAACTGTTTTTT. This codes for CASSQDRGQGVEKLFF.

V usage is TRBV5-1 and J usage is TRBJ2-7; 7 bases are a match to TRBD2. This CDR3 contains 15 residues. Germline V gene lookup returns CDR1 SGHRS and CDR2 YFSETQ. The trim removed 5 bases at V and 5 bases at J, leaving 13 bases unmatched. In nucleotides, the CDR3 is TGCGCCAGCAGGCTTACCCACGGGGGGAACCACGAGCAGTACTTC. Translating it yields CASRLTHGGNHEQYF.

The genes are TRBV9 and TRBJ2-3; 9 bases match TRBD2. The CDR3 is made up of 19 amino acids. The germline V gene encodes CDR1 SGDLS and CDR2 YYNGEE. Unmatched junction bases numbered 12, after V lost 0 bases and J lost 1 base. For the CDR3, the DNA is TGTGCCAGCAGCGTAGTTCCAGCGGGGGGCGCTGGGGGCACAGATACGCAGTATTTT. Translating gives CASSVVPAGGAGGTDTQYF.